This TCR beta chain emerged from a study of T cell changes during pregnancy in multiple sclerosis. This table comes from immunoSEQ multiplex PCR, and its TCRdb copy is limited to in-frame clones, with some not included. The data hold some 20,000 clones, with less than 90% observed a single time. V was shortened by 3 bases and J by 7 bases, with 15 bases between the two germline ends. The germline V gene has CDR1 SGDLS and CDR2 YYNGEE. CDR3 length: 14 residues. The V and J genes are TRBV9 and TRBJ2-3; D is possibly TRBD1 (6 bases). Sample: CD8+ T cells from peripheral blood mononuclear cells, taken in the third trimester of pregnancy. This receptor was identified in a female donor in good health, enrolled as a control in a pregnancy study. DNA for the CDR3: TGTGCCAGCAGCGCCCGTACGGGACAAAATACGCAGTATTTT. Its translation: CASSARTGQNTQYF.